This note documents a single TCR beta chain sequence. Its antigen is undetermined. Authors of the study amplified TCR beta CDR3 regions from RNA transcripts. First-round RT-PCR with HTBI primers amplified the TCR CDR3 region. Each CDR3 protein is one row after TCRdb ran MiXCR on the multiplex PCR reads. The sample has 500,000 to 750,000 distinct CDR3 sequences; 46% are singletons. V lost 3 bases and J lost 0, with 15 bases in between. The length of the CDR3 is 16 residues. The germline CDR1 and CDR2 sequences are LNHNV and YYDKDF (reference sequence). This specimen comes from a study of T cells in Graves' hyperthyroidism and ophthalmopathy. General study results and limits: Blood also showed most of the thyroid clonotypes that were expanded above 0.001. The model foresaw ophthalmopathy a median around 6 months prior to onset.

Stable Graves' hyperthyroidism meant no ophthalmopathy progression within 18 months. Patients showing uncontrolled infection, other autoimmune disease, pregnancy or lactation were ineligible. The sequence was obtained from a woman under 30 with Graves' hyperthyroidism. The specimen was peripheral blood or thyroid tissue (not recorded which). The rearrangement uses TRBV15 and TRBJ2-7, with D hard to call. This CDR3 is CATSSPSGGNSYEQYF. For the CDR3, the DNA is TGTGCCACCAGCAGCCCTTCCGGTGGGAACTCCTACGAGCAGTACTTC.